A selection of T cell receptor beta chains follows, all from one sample in a study of graft-versus-host responses after intestinal transplantation. TCRdb keeps only in-frame clones here, not all; method: immunoSEQ multiplex PCR. The table shows approximately 20,000 clones, with roughly 79% occurring only once. Sequencing was performed on ileum tissue, taken 12 days after intestinal transplant. All receptors derive from a human patient who received an intestinal transplant, so some T cells may come from the graft donor. The CDR3 runs from the conserved cysteine through the conserved F or W. Fields, in order: J gene, V gene, clone size, CDR3 length, D gene, CDR3 DNA, CDR3 protein. The D gene is left open where the match is weak. Expanded clones are given a class, and other clones once, few, many or no size at all.

j_gene: TRBJ1-2; v_gene: TRBV6-1; abundance: -; len: 14; d_gene: TRBD1; CDR3nt: TGTGCCAGCGCCGTAGGACAGGTCCGCTATGGCTACACCTTC; CDR3aa: CASAVGQVRYGYTF
j_gene: TRBJ2-3; v_gene: TRBV6-5; abundance: -; len: 14; d_gene: TRBD2; CDR3nt: TGTGCCAGCAGTTACGGGAGGGCCACAGATACGCAGTATTTT; CDR3aa: CASSYGRATDTQYF
j_gene: TRBJ1-5; v_gene: TRBV27; abundance: -; len: 13; d_gene: -; CDR3nt: TGTGCCAGCAGTTTTGTCGGGGGTCAGCCCCAGCATTTT; CDR3aa: CASSFVGGQPQHF
j_gene: TRBJ2-5; v_gene: TRBV5-6; abundance: few; len: 12; d_gene: -; CDR3nt: TGTGCCAGCAGCTTGTACGGAGTGACCCAGTACTTC; CDR3aa: CASSLYGVTQYF
j_gene: TRBJ2-5; v_gene: TRBV7-7; abundance: few; len: 16; d_gene: TRBD2; CDR3nt: TGTGCTAGCAGCTTCATTGCGGGAGGGCCTCGGGAGACCCAGTACTTC; CDR3aa: CASSFIAGGPRETQYF
j_gene: TRBJ2-3; v_gene: TRBV10-2; abundance: -; len: 11; d_gene: -; CDR3nt: TGCGCCAGCAGTGAGCTGGATACGCAGTATTTT; CDR3aa: CASSELDTQYF
j_gene: TRBJ1-1; v_gene: TRBV5-5; abundance: -; len: 14; d_gene: -; CDR3nt: TGTGCCAGCAGCTTGTGGGGGGAGAACACTGAAGCTTTCTTT; CDR3aa: CASSLWGENTEAFF
j_gene: TRBJ1-6; v_gene: TRBV7-8; abundance: -; len: 17; d_gene: TRBD1; CDR3nt: TGTGCCAGCAGCTTAATTGCCCCGGGACAGGAATCTTCACCCCTCCACTTT; CDR3aa: CASSLIAPGQESSPLHF
j_gene: TRBJ1-3; v_gene: TRBV6-5; abundance: once; len: 15; d_gene: -; CDR3nt: TGTGCCAGCAGCTCGCAGGGTGTGGCGGGAAACACCATATATTTT; CDR3aa: CASSSQGVAGNTIYF
j_gene: TRBJ1-1; v_gene: TRBV6-1; abundance: -; len: 12; d_gene: -; CDR3nt: TGTGCCAGCAGTGAACTGGGCCCTGAAGCTTTCTTT; CDR3aa: CASSELGPEAFF
j_gene: TRBJ2-3; v_gene: TRBV11-2; abundance: -; len: 18; d_gene: TRBD2; CDR3nt: TGTGCCAGCAGCCTCCTAGCGGGTCGGTCTTGGAACACAGATACGCAGTATTTT; CDR3aa: CASSLLAGRSWNTDTQYF
j_gene: TRBJ1-2; v_gene: TRBV7-9; abundance: -; len: 15; d_gene: -; CDR3nt: TGTGCCAGCAGCGAAGGGGCCGGGCCTGGCTATGGCTACACCTTC; CDR3aa: CASSEGAGPGYGYTF
j_gene: TRBJ2-3; v_gene: TRBV6-5; abundance: -; len: 15; d_gene: -; CDR3nt: TGTGCCAGCAGTGGGAAGGCAGGGATCACAGATACGCAGTATTTT; CDR3aa: CASSGKAGITDTQYF
j_gene: TRBJ2-1; v_gene: TRBV27; abundance: -; len: 14; d_gene: TRBD2; CDR3nt: TGTGCCAGCAAGTGGCTAGCGGGGGGCAATGAGCAGTTCTTC; CDR3aa: CASKWLAGGNEQFF
j_gene: TRBJ2-7; v_gene: TRBV11-2; abundance: -; len: 15; d_gene: TRBD1; CDR3nt: TGTGCCAGCAGCTCAGGGTGGTACAGGGGGGACGAGCAGTACTTC; CDR3aa: CASSSGWYRGDEQYF
j_gene: TRBJ2-3; v_gene: TRBV5-1; abundance: -; len: 15; d_gene: -; CDR3nt: TGCGCCAGCAGCTTGTCTGGCGGGGTCACAGATACGCAGTATTTT; CDR3aa: CASSLSGGVTDTQYF
j_gene: TRBJ2-2; v_gene: TRBV2; abundance: -; len: 15; d_gene: TRBD2; CDR3nt: TGTGCCAGCAGTGTACGTCGGGGGGGCGCCGGGGAGCTGTTTTTT; CDR3aa: CASSVRRGGAGELFF
j_gene: TRBJ2-7; v_gene: TRBV11-2; abundance: -; len: 13; d_gene: -; CDR3nt: TGTGCCAGCGGACGATGGGGGGATATGATGGTGTACTTC; CDR3aa: CASGRWGDMMVYF
j_gene: TRBJ1-2; v_gene: TRBV4-3; abundance: -; len: 15; d_gene: TRBD1; CDR3nt: TGCGCCAGCAGCCTGGGACAGGGGGCGTACTATGGCTACACCTTC; CDR3aa: CASSLGQGAYYGYTF
j_gene: TRBJ1-1; v_gene: TRBV19; abundance: -; len: 14; d_gene: TRBD1; CDR3nt: TGTGCCAGTAGTGGGGACAGGGGGAACACTGAAGCTTTCTTT; CDR3aa: CASSGDRGNTEAFF
j_gene: TRBJ2-7; v_gene: TRBV2; abundance: -; len: 14; d_gene: TRBD1; CDR3nt: TGTGCCAGCGGTGGGGCAGGGGGAACCTACGAGCAGTACTTC; CDR3aa: CASGGAGGTYEQYF
j_gene: TRBJ2-7; v_gene: TRBV6-5; abundance: -; len: 15; d_gene: TRBD1; CDR3nt: TGTGCCAGCAGTAAGGACAGGGGGCCCTCCTACGAGCAGTACTTC; CDR3aa: CASSKDRGPSYEQYF
j_gene: TRBJ1-3; v_gene: TRBV11-2; abundance: -; len: 14; d_gene: -; CDR3nt: TGTGCCAGCAGCTTGCGCAGGGATGGAAACACCATATATTTT; CDR3aa: CASSLRRDGNTIYF
j_gene: TRBJ2-1; v_gene: TRBV4-1; abundance: few; len: 14; d_gene: TRBD2; CDR3nt: TGCGCCAGCGCTCGACTAGCGGGGGGCGGTGAGCAGTTCTTC; CDR3aa: CASARLAGGGEQFF